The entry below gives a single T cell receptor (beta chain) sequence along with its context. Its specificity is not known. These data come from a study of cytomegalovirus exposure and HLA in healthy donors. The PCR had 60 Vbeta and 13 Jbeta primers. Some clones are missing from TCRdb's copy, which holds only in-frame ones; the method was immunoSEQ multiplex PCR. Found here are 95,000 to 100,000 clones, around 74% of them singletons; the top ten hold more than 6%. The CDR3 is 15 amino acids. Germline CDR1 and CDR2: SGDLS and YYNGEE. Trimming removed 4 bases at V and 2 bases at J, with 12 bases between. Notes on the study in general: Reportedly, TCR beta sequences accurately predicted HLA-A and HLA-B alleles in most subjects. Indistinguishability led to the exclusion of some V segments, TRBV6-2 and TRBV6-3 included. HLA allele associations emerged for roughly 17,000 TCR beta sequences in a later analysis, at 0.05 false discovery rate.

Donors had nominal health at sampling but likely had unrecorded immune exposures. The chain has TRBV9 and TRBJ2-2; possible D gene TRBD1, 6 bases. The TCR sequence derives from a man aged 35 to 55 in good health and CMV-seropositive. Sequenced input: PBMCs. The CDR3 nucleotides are TGTGCCAGCAGCACCGGGGACATTAACACCGGGGAGCTGTTTTTT. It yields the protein CASSTGDINTGELFF.